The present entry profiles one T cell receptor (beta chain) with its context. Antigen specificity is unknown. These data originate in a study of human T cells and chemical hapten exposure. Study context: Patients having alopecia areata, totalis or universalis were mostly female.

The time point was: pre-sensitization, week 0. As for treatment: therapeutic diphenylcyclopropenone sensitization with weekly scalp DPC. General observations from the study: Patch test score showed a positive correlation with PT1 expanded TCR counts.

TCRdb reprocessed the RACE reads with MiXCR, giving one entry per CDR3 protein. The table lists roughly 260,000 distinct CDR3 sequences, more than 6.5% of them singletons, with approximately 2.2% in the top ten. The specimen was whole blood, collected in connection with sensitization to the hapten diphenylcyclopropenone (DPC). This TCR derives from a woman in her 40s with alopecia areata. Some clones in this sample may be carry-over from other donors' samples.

The CDR3 here is CASSYLQMAGEPYNEQFF. As DNA, the CDR3 is TGTGCCAGCAGTTACTTACAGATGGCGGGAGAACCATACAATGAGCAGTTCTTC. The J gene is TRBJ2-1, the V gene TRBV6-2 or TRBV6-3, with 7 bases that match TRBD2. Germline trimming cut 1 base from V and 4 bases from J; bases unmatched to any gene: 13. Germline CDR1 reads MNHEY; CDR2 reads SVGEGT. The CDR3 loop spans 18 amino acids.